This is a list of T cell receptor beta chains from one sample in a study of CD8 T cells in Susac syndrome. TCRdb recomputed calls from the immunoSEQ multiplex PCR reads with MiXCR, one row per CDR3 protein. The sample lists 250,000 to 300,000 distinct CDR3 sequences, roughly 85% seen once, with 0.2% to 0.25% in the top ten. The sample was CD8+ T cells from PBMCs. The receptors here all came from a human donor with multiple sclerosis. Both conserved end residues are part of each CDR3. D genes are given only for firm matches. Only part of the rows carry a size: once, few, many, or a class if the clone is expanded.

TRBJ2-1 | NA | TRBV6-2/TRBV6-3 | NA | CASAAGKGSEQFF | TGTGCCAGCGCGGCAGGAAAAGGAAGTGAGCAGTTCTTC
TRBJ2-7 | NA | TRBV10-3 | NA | CAISESRGTPPEQYF | TGTGCCATCAGTGAGTCGAGGGGGACACCACCCGAGCAGTACTTC
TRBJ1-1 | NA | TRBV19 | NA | CASSIDFYGNTEAFF | TGTGCCAGTAGTATAGATTTCTACGGAAACACTGAAGCTTTCTTT
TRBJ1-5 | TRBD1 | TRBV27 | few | CASSFGQGQPQHF | TGTGCCAGCAGTTTTGGACAGGGACAGCCCCAGCATTTT
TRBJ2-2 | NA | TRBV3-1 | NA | CASSQDSTRPPELFF | TGTGCCAGCAGCCAAGATTCCACCCGACCCCCTGAGCTGTTTTTT
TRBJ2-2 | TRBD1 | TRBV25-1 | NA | CASSPRDRGGTGELFF | TGTGCCAGCAGCCCCCGGGACAGGGGCGGGACCGGGGAGCTGTTTTTT
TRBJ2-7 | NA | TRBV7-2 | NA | CASSSYTDGEQYF | TGTGCCAGCAGCTCCTACACCGACGGGGAGCAGTACTTC
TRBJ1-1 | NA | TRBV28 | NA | CASLFGGNTEAFF | TGTGCCAGCCTGTTCGGAGGGAACACTGAAGCTTTCTTT
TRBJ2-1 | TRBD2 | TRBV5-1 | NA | CASLAGEDNEQFF | TGCGCCAGCCTAGCGGGAGAGGACAATGAGCAGTTCTTC
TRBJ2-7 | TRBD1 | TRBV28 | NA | CASSPTGTGGYEQYF | TGTGCCAGCAGCCCAACCGGGACAGGGGGCTACGAGCAGTACTTC
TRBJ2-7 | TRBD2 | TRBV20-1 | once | CSARHTSGPSYEQYF | TGCAGTGCTAGGCACACTAGCGGGCCCTCCTACGAGCAGTACTTC
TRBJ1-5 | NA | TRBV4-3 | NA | CASSQVIDSETADDQPQHF | TGCGCCAGCAGCCAAGTTATAGATTCCGAGACAGCTGATGATCAGCCCCAGCATTTT